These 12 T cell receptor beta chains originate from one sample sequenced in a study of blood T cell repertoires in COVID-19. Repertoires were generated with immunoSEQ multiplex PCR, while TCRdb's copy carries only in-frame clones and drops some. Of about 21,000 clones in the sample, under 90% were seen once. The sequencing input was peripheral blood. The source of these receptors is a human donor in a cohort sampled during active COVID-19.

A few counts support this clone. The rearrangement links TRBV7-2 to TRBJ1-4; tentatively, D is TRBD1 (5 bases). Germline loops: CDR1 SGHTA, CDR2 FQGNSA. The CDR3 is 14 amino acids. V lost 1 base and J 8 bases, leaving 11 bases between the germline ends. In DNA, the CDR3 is TGTGCCAGCAGCTTAGTCGGGAGACAGGAAAAACTGTTTTTT. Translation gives CASSLVGRQEKLFF.

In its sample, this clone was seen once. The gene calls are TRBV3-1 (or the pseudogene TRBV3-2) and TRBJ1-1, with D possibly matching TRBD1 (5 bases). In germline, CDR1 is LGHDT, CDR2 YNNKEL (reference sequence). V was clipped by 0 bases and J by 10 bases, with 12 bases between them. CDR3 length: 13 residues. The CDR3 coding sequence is TGTGCCAGCAGCCAAGAGAGACGGGGGGTAGCTTTCTTT. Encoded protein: CASSQERRGVAFF.

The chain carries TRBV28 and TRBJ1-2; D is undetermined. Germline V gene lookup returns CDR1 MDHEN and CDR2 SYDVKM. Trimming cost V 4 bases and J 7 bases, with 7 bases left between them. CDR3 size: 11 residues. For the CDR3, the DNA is TGTGCCAGCAGTTGGGGAGGTGGCTACACCTTC. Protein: CASSWGGGYTF.

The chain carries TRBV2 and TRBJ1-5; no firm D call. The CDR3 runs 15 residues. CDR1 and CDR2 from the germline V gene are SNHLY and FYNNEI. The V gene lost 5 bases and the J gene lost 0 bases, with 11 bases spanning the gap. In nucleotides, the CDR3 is TGTGCCAGCAGTTCGGAGGGAAATAGCAATCAGCCCCAGCATTTT. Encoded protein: CASSSEGNSNQPQHF.

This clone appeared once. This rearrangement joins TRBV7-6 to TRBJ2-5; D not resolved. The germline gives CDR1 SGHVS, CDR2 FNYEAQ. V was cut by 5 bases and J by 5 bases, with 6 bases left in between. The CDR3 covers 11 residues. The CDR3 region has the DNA TGTGCCAGCAGCCCGTTTGAGACCCAGTACTTC. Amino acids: CASSPFETQYF.

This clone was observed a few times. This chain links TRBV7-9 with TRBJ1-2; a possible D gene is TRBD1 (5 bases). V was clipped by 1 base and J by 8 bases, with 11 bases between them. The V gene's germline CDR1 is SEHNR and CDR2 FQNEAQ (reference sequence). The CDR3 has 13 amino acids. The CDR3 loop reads CASSLETEWGYTF. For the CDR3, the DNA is TGTGCCAGCAGCTTAGAGACAGAGTGGGGCTACACCTTC.

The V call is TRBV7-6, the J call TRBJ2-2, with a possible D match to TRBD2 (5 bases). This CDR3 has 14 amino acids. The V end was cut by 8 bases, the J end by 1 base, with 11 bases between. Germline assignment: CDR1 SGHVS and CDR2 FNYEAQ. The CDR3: CASLLEGNTGELFF. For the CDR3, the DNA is TGTGCCAGCTTACTAGAGGGGAACACCGGGGAGCTGTTTTTT.

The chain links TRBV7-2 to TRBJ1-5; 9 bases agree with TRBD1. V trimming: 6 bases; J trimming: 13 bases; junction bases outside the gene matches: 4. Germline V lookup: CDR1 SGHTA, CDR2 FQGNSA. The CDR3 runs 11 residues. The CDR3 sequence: CASSTGGGQHF. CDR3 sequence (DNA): TGTGCCAGCAGTACAGGGGGCGGGCAGCATTTT.

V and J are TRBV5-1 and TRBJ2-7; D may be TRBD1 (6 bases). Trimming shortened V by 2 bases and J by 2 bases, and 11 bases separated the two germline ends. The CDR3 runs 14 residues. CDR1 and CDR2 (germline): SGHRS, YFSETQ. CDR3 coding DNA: TGCGCCAGCAGCTTCCTATGGGGGCCCTACGAGCAGTACTTC. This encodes CASSFLWGPYEQYF.

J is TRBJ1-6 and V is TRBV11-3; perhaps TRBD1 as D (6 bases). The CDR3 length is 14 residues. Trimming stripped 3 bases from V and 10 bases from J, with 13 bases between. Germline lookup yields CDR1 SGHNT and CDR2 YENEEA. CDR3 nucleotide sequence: TGTGCCAGCAGCTTTATAACAGGGTACTCACCCCTCCACTTT. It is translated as CASSFITGYSPLHF. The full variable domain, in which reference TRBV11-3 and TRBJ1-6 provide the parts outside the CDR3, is EAGVVQSPRYKIIEKKQPVAFWCNPISGHNTLYWYLQNLGQGPELLIRYENEEAVDDSQLPKDRFSAERLKGVDSTLKIQPAELGDSAVYLCASSFITGYSPLHFGNGTRLTVT.

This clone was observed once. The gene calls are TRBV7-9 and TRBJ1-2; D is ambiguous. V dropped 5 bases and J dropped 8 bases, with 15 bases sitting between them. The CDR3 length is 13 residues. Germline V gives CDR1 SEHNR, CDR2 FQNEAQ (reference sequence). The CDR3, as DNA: TGTGCCAGCAGCCCCTCCTCGGTCCGAGGCTACACCTTC. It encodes CASSPSSVRGYTF.

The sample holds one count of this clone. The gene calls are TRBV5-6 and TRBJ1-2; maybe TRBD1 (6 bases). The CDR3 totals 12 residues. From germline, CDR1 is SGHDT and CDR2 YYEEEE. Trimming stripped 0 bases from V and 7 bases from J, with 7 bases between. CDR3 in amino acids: CASSLGGLGYTF. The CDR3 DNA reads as TGTGCCAGCAGCTTGGGGGGGCTTGGCTACACCTTC. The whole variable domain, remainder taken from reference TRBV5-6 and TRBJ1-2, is DAGVTQSPTHLIKTRGQQVTLRCSPKSGHDTVSWYQQALGQGPQFIFQYYEEEERQRGNFPDRFSGHQFPNYSSELNVNALLLGDSALYLCASSLGGLGYTFGSGTRLTVV.